Listed below are T cell receptor beta chains from one sample, sequenced in a study of T cell repertoires in cytomegalovirus infection. No antigen has been identified for these receptors. TCRdb ran MiXCR on the reads and lists one entry per CDR3 protein. Among just over 450,000 distinct CDR3 sequences listed, 40% to 50% were seen once. The specimen comprised cultured PBMCs, sampled from culture after CMV antigen stimulation. Receptors were obtained from a human donor in good health (CMV status not recorded). Some clones in this sample may be carry-over from other donors' samples. The CDR3 runs from the conserved cysteine through the conserved F or W. D genes are given only for firm matches. Clone size is not always given. Where it is, it says once, few, many or a class for expanded clones.

TRBV27	TRBD1	TRBJ1-2	NA	CASSLRPGQAREGYTF	TGTGCCAGCAGTTTGCGCCCGGGACAGGCTAGGGAGGGCTACACCTTC
TRBV4-1	NA	TRBJ2-5	NA	CASSQVASRDWETQYF	TGCGCCAGCAGCCAAGTCGCATCGCGGGACTGGGAGACCCAGTACTTC
TRBV2	TRBD1	TRBJ1-4	NA	CASSYPGQADNEKLFF	TGTGCCAGCAGTTACCCGGGACAGGCCGATAATGAAAAACTGTTTTTT
TRBV24-1	NA	TRBJ1-5	NA	CATSDPRGGNQPQHF	TGTGCCACCAGTGACCCTCGTGGTGGCAATCAGCCCCAGCATTTT
TRBV19	NA	TRBJ2-5	few	CAVAVRRRQETQYF	TGTGCGGTTGCAGTTCGGCGAAGACAAGAGACCCAGTACTTC
TRBV6-1	TRBD1	TRBJ2-7	few	CASGTAFSYEQYF	TGTGCCAGCGGGACAGCCTTTTCCTACGAGCAGTACTTC
TRBV6-1	TRBD1	TRBJ2-5	NA	CASSPDRVATQYF	TGTGCCAGCAGCCCGGACAGGGTGGCGACCCAGTACTTC
TRBV5-6	NA	TRBJ1-2	NA	CASSLGWGYTF	TGTGCCAGCAGCTTGGGTTGGGGCTACACCTTC
TRBV7-2	TRBD2	TRBJ2-1	many	CASRRAGAGNEQFF	TGTGCCAGCAGGCGAGCGGGAGCTGGCAATGAGCAGTTCTTC
TRBV5-4	NA	TRBJ1-3	few	CASSFGSGNTIYF	TGTGCCAGCAGCTTTGGCTCTGGAAACACCATATATTTT
TRBV4-1	NA	TRBJ2-3	NA	CASSRDGTSTDTQYF	TGCGCCAGCAGCCGGGACGGAACTAGCACAGATACGCAGTATTTT
TRBV6-5	TRBD1	TRBJ2-3	NA	CASRPGQGADTQYF	TGTGCCAGCAGACCGGGACAGGGAGCAGATACGCAGTATTTT
TRBV4-2	NA	TRBJ2-7	NA	CASSQDRGGSYEQYF	TGTGCCAGCAGCCAAGACAGGGGAGGTTCCTACGAGCAGTACTTC
TRBV12-3/TRBV12-4	NA	TRBJ1-1	few	CASWARANTEAFF	TGTGCCAGCTGGGCCAGGGCGAACACTGAAGCTTTCTTT
TRBV11-2	NA	TRBJ1-2	NA	CASSSHRGGAYYGYTF	TGTGCCAGCAGCTCCCATCGGGGGGGGGCGTACTATGGCTACACCTTC
TRBV7-9	NA	TRBJ1-6	NA	CASSSLQDSPLHF	TGTGCCAGCAGCTCCTTACAGGATTCACCCCTCCACTTT
TRBV15	TRBD1	TRBJ2-7	NA	CATSSRGQGIYEQYF	TGTGCCACCAGCAGTAGGGGACAGGGGATCTACGAGCAGTACTTC
TRBV5-1	TRBD1	TRBJ2-6	NA	CASSLLGTGYSGANVLTF	TGCGCCAGCAGCTTGCTCGGGACAGGTTACTCTGGGGCCAACGTCCTGACTTTC
TRBV19	TRBD1	TRBJ2-1	NA	CASSGLRQGPMEQFF	TGTGCCAGTAGTGGATTGAGACAGGGGCCCATGGAGCAGTTCTTC
TRBV7-4	NA	TRBJ1-5	NA	CASSPLGGNQPQHF	TGTGCCAGCAGTCCCCTGGGCGGCAATCAGCCCCAGCATTTT
TRBV12-3/TRBV12-4	NA	TRBJ2-5	NA	CASSFASQETQYF	TGTGCCAGCAGTTTCGCCAGCCAAGAGACCCAGTACTTC
TRBV6-6	TRBD1	TRBJ2-7	few	CASSSIRRTGGIEQYF	TGTGCCAGCAGTTCCATACGTCGGACAGGGGGGATCGAGCAGTACTTC
TRBV27	NA	TRBJ2-7	NA	CARIRDFSYEQYF	TGTGCCAGGATCCGGGACTTCTCCTACGAGCAGTACTTC
TRBV7-4	NA	TRBJ2-2	NA	CASSPHTTGELFF	TGTGCCAGCAGCCCTCACACGACCGGGGAGCTGTTTTTT